These T cell receptor beta chains were read from a single sample in a study of blood T cell repertoires in COVID-19. Assay used: immunoSEQ multiplex PCR; TCRdb lists only in-frame clones, some missing. The table includes some 130,000 clones, over 80% detected once. Material: peripheral blood. The receptors shown here come from a man aged 45-60 years with active COVID-19. Both conserved end residues are trimmed from each CDR3. Only part of the rows carry a size: once, few, many, or a class if the clone is expanded.

j_call v_call clone_size cdr3_aa
TRBJ1-6 TRBV3-1/TRBV3-2 once ASSQSRESPLH
TRBJ2-1 TRBV6-6 . ASSPPGAGGNEQF
TRBJ2-7 TRBV30 . AWSPLRGRNEQY
TRBJ1-1 TRBV7-3 . ASSLTGGGTEAF
TRBJ1-2 TRBV5-4 . ASSLNRDYGYT
TRBJ2-4 TRBV6-1 . ASSEAEAGGRKNIQY
TRBJ1-1 TRBV18 . ASSPTNTEAF
TRBJ2-7 TRBV2 once ASRGPTGAQTEQY
TRBJ1-2 TRBV5-1 . ASSADRWKIEGYT
TRBJ1-5 TRBV6-2/TRBV6-3 . ASSYTGYSNQPQH
TRBJ1-5 TRBV6-5 . ASSPRADTNQPQH
TRBJ1-5 TRBV10-1 . ASSECGGRDQPQH
TRBJ2-5 TRBV19 . ASSIGGTVSQETQY
TRBJ2-7 TRBV6-5 . ASSLAGPSYEQY
TRBJ1-6 TRBV11-2 . ASSLLTRFYNSPLH
TRBJ2-5 TRBV7-9 . ASSAGGGHQETQY
TRBJ2-1 TRBV11-3 . ASGSPGQGMNEQF
TRBJ2-2 TRBV19 . ASSRSDITGELF